This passage covers 19 T cell receptor beta chains from one sample sequenced in a study of OX40 agonist ivuxolimab in advanced cancers. Profiled with immunoSEQ multiplex PCR; TCRdb holds only in-frame clones, not every one. This sample has about 99,000 clones; approximately 95% occur once, and the top ten carry 0.18%. Sample: CD4+ or CD8+ T cells sorted from blood, taken in a trial of the OX40 agonist ivuxolimab. All receptors derive from an adult with an advanced solid tumor such as melanoma, head and neck, liver or kidney cancer.

The V call is TRBV5-1, the J call TRBJ2-3; tentative D call: TRBD1 (5 bases). Germline loops: CDR1 SGHRS, CDR2 YFSETQ. The CDR3 is 14 amino acids. Trimming left V 0 bases short and J 4 bases short, with 9 bases between. The CDR3 DNA sequence: TGCGCCAGCAGCTTGGGGCCAGGGTCAGATACGCAGTATTTT. It codes for CASSLGPGSDTQYF.

This chain uses TRBV28 with TRBJ2-1, with 12 positions matching TRBD2. The CDR3 runs 17 residues. CDR1 is MDHEN, CDR2 SYDVKM, per germline. V was pared by 5 bases and J by 8 bases, with 13 bases of the junction left unmatched. This chain's CDR3 is CASSTFLGLAGIDEQFF. The DNA for the CDR3 is TGTGCCAGCAGTACCTTTCTCGGACTAGCGGGAATCGATGAGCAGTTCTTC.

The chain combines TRBV5-1 with TRBJ1-5, with D perhaps matching TRBD1 (5 bases). The CDR3 runs to 15 residues. Trimming shortened V by 0 bases and J by 0 bases, and 7 bases separated the two germline ends. Germline lookup yields CDR1 SGHRS and CDR2 YFSETQ. The CDR3 protein is CASSLVGASNQPQHF. CDR3 nucleotide sequence: TGCGCCAGCAGCTTGGTAGGGGCTAGCAATCAGCCCCAGCATTTT. Drawing the rest from reference TRBV5-1 and TRBJ1-5, the complete variable domain is KAGVTQTPRYLIKTRGQQVTLSCSPISGHRSVSWYQQTPGQGLQFLFEYFSETQRNKGNFPGRFSGRQFSNSRSEMNVSTLELGDSALYLCASSLVGASNQPQHFGDGTRLSIL.

The rearrangement joins TRBV9 to TRBJ2-7; 7 bases map to TRBD2. Germline CDR1 is SGDLS and CDR2 is YYNGEE. V lost 4 bases to trimming and J lost 3 bases; unmatched junction nucleotides: 7. CDR3 length: 14 amino acids. The CDR3 DNA is TGTGCCAGCAGCCCAAGGACTAGACTCTACGAGCAGTACTTC. Translated, it gives CASSPRTRLYEQYF.

The genes are TRBV9 and TRBJ2-7, with 10 positions matching TRBD1. The J segment lost 2 bases and the V segment lost 0 bases, leaving 5 bases of the junction unmatched. There are 16 residues in the CDR3. The germline V gene has CDR1 SGDLS and CDR2 YYNGEE. The CDR3 loop is CASSVEGTGAPYEQYF. The CDR3 region has the DNA TGTGCCAGCAGCGTAGAGGGGACAGGGGCCCCCTACGAGCAGTACTTC.

J is TRBJ1-1 and V is TRBV9; D unclear. The length of the CDR3 is 14 residues. The V gene's germline CDR1 is SGDLS and CDR2 YYNGEE. Trimming left V 0 bases short and J 6 bases short, with 12 bases between. The CDR3 region is CASSVGWILAEAFF. The CDR3 nucleotides read TGTGCCAGCAGCGTAGGGTGGATTCTTGCTGAAGCTTTCTTT.

This sequence joins TRBV15 and TRBJ1-5; the D gene is possibly TRBD1 (6 bases). Germline V gene sequence: CDR1 LNHNV, CDR2 YYDKDF (reference sequence). This CDR3 has 15 amino acids. With 0 bases removed from V and 6 bases from J, the gap between germline ends came to 12 bases. CDR3 DNA: TGTGCCACCAGCAGAGAATCGGGGGGCAGTCAGCCCCAGCATTTT. As protein: CATSRESGGSQPQHF.

The chain uses TRBV14 and TRBJ1-2; D might be TRBD1 (5 bases). V was trimmed by 4 bases and J by 1 base, leaving 7 bases between them. This CDR3 region has 13 residues. Germline V CDR1 and CDR2: SGHDN, FVKESK. CDR3 nucleotide sequence: TGTGCCAGCAGCCGGGACGGTAACTATGGCTACACCTTC. It translates to CASSRDGNYGYTF.

V is TRBV7-2 and J is TRBJ2-7, with TRBD2 matching 7 bases. Germline V lookup: CDR1 SGHTA, CDR2 FQGNSA. The CDR3 is made up of 17 amino acids. V trimming: 6 bases; J trimming: 3 bases; junction bases outside the gene matches: 17. CDR3 protein: CASSSLGGAGTYYEQYF. CDR3 nucleotide sequence: TGTGCCAGCAGTTCCCTTGGGGGAGCGGGGACTTACTACGAGCAGTACTTC.

V is TRBV28 and J is TRBJ1-4; D remains unclear. The germline gives CDR1 MDHEN, CDR2 SYDVKM. Trimming took off 7 bases at V and 7 bases at J, with 10 bases between the two ends. This CDR3 region has 12 residues. CDR3 residues: CASNGSREKLFF. CDR3 DNA sequence: TGTGCCAGCAATGGGTCGCGTGAAAAACTGTTTTTT.

The genes are TRBV29-1 and TRBJ2-5, with 9 bases lining up with TRBD2. There are 13 residues in the CDR3. The ends lost 5 bases at V and 5 bases at J; junction bases unmatched: 6. The germline CDR1 and CDR2 sequences are SQVTM and ANQGSEA. This CDR3 reads CSVPRREGETQYF. CDR3 DNA: TGCAGCGTTCCCCGGCGGGAGGGGGAGACCCAGTACTTC.

This sequence joins TRBV18 and TRBJ2-3, with D possibly TRBD1 on 6 matching bases. Trimming took 4 bases from V and 4 from J, leaving 12 bases between them. Germline V gene lookup returns CDR1 KGHSH and CDR2 LQKENI. The CDR3 is 14 residues long. The CDR3 loop is CASSQLQGPDTQYF. CDR3 coding DNA: TGTGCCAGCTCACAGTTGCAGGGGCCAGATACGCAGTATTTT.

The V call is TRBV25-1, the J call TRBJ1-1; D call uncertain. This CDR3 contains 14 residues. Germline V CDR1 and CDR2: MGHDK, SYGVNS. Trimming left V 3 bases short and J 7 bases short, with 15 bases between. The CDR3 protein is CASSDPGSRGEAFF. The CDR3 DNA reads TGTGCCAGCAGTGACCCCGGCTCACGGGGTGAAGCTTTCTTT.

The rearrangement joins TRBV7-2 to TRBJ1-1, with 7 bases that match TRBD1. The V and J ends lost 6 bases and 5 bases, in that order; junction bases with no gene match: 9. Germline V gene lookup returns CDR1 SGHTA and CDR2 FQGNSA. The CDR3 spans 14 residues. CDR3 DNA: TGTGCCAGCAGTTGGAGGGGGCGGGGGACTGAAGCTTTCTTT. Amino acids: CASSWRGRGTEAFF.

This chain connects TRBV27 to TRBJ2-1; 10 nucleotides agree with TRBD2. The CDR3 spans 16 residues. The trim removed 6 bases at V and 8 bases at J, leaving 13 bases unmatched. Germline CDR1 is MNHEY and CDR2 is SMNVEV (reference sequence). The CDR3 DNA reads TGTGCCAGCAGCCGAAAACGGAGCGGGAGGGGAGATGAGCAGTTCTTC. Protein: CASSRKRSGRGDEQFF.

The chain is built from TRBV10-1 and TRBJ2-3, with TRBD2 matching over 13 bases. The CDR3 runs 18 residues. Germline CDR1 and CDR2: WNHNN and SYGVQD (reference sequence). J was trimmed by 0 bases and V by 1 base; bases with no gene match: 4. For the CDR3, the DNA is TGCGCCAGCAGTGAGTGGACTAGCGGGGGACAAAGCACAGATACGCAGTATTTT. This codes for CASSEWTSGGQSTDTQYF.

J is TRBJ1-2 and V is TRBV4-2; TRBD1 agrees at 7 bases. V was pared by 1 base and J by 5 bases, with 13 bases of the junction left unmatched. This CDR3 is 17 amino acids long. In germline, CDR1 is LGHNA, CDR2 YNFKEQ. CDR3 DNA: TGTGCCAGCAGCCAAGTAGGGGGCGAGAATTCGGGGTATGGCTACACCTTC. It encodes CASSQVGGENSGYGYTF.

The genes are TRBV6-5 and TRBJ1-2, with TRBD1 matching over 7 bases. The CDR3 has 15 amino acids. J lost 4 bases, V lost 0 bases, and 5 bases had no gene match. The germline V gene encodes CDR1 MNHEY and CDR2 SVGAGI. The CDR3 nucleotides read TGTGCCAGCAGTTACTCCAGGGGGGAGGGCTATGGCTACACCTTC. This gives the protein CASSYSRGEGYGYTF.

The chain combines TRBV5-6 with TRBJ2-3; no definite D call. The CDR3 consists of 13 residues. The germline V and J ends were trimmed by 4 bases and 2 bases, with 8 bases remaining between them. Per the germline V gene, CDR1 is SGHDT and CDR2 is YYEEEE. The CDR3 bases are TGTGCCAGCAGCCCGGCCAACACAGATACGCAGTATTTT. Its translation is CASSPANTDTQYF.